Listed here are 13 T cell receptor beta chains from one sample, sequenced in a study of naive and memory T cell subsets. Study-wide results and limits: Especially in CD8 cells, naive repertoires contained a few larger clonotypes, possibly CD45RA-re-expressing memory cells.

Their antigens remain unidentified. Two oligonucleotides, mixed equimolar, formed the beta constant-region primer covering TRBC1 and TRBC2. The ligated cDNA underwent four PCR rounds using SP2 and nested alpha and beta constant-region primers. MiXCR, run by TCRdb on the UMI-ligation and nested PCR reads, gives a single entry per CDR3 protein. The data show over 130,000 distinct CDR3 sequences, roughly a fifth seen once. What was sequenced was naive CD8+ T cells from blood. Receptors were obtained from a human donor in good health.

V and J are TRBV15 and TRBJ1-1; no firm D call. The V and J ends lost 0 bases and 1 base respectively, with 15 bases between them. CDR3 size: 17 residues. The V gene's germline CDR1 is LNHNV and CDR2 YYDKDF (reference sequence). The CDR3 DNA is TGTGCCACCAGCAGAGATTTGGCCCCAGAAAGGAACACTGAAGCTTTCTTT. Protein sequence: CATSRDLAPERNTEAFF. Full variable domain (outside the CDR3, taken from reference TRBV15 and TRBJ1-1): DAMVIQNPRYQVTQFGKPVTLSCSQTLNHNVMYWYQQKSSQAPKLLFHYYDKDFNNEADTPDNFQSRRPNTSFCFLDIRSPGLGDTAMYLCATSRDLAPERNTEAFFGQGTRLTVV.

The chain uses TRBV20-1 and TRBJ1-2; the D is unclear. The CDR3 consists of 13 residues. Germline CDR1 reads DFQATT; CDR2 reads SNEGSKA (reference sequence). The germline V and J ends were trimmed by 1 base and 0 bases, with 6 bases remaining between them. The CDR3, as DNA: TGCAGTGCTAGAGTTACTTCTAACTATGGCTACACCTTC. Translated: CSARVTSNYGYTF.

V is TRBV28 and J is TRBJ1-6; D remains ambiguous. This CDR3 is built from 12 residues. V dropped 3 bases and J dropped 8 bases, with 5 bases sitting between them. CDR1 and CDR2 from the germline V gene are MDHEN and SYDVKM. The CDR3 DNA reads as TGTGCCAGCAGTTTCCTCTATTCACCCCTCCACTTT. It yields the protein CASSFLYSPLHF.

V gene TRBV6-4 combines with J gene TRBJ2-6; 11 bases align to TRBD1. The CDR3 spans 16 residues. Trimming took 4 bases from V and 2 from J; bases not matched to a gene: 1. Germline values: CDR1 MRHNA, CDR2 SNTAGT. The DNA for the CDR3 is TGTGCCAGCAGTGGGACAGGGGGCGCTGGGGCCAACGTCCTGACTTTC. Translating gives CASSGTGGAGANVLTF.

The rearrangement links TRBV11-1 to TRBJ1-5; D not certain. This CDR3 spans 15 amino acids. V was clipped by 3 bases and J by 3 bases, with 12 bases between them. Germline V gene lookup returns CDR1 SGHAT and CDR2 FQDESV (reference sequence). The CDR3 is CASSFAGFSNQPQHF. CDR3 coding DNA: TGTGCCAGCAGCTTTGCGGGGTTTTCCAATCAGCCCCAGCATTTT.

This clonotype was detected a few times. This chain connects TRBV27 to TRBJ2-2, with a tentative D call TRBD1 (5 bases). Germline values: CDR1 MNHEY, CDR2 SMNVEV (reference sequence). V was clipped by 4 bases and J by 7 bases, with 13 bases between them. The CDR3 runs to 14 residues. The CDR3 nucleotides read TGTGCCAGCAGTTGGGGCACCCCAAACGGGGAGCTGTTTTTT. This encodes CASSWGTPNGELFF.

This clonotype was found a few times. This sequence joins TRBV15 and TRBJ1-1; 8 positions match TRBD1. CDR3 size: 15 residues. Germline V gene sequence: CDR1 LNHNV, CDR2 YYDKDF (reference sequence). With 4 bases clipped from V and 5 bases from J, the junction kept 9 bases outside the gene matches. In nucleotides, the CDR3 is TGTGCCACCAGCACAGGGGGCGATTTAAAGACTGAAGCTTTCTTT. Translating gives CATSTGGDLKTEAFF.

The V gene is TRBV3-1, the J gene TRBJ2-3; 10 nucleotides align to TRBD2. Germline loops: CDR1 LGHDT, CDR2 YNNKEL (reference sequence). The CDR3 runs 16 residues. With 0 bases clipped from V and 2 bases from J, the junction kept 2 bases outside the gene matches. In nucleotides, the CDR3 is TGTGCCAGCAGCCAAGATCTAGCGGGGGACACAGATACGCAGTATTTT. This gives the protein CASSQDLAGDTDTQYF.

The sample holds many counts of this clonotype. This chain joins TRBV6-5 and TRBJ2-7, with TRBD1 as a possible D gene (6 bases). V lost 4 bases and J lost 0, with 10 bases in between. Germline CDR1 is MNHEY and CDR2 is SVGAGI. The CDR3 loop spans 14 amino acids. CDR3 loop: CASSLAGDSYEQYF. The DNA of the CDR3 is TGTGCCAGCAGTTTGGCAGGGGACTCCTACGAGCAGTACTTC.

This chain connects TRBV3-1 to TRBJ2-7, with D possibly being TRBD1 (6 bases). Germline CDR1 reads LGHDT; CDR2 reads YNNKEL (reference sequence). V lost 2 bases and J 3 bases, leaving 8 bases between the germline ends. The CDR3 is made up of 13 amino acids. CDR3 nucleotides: TGTGCCAGCAGCCAATACAGGGACTACGAGCAGTACTTC. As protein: CASSQYRDYEQYF.

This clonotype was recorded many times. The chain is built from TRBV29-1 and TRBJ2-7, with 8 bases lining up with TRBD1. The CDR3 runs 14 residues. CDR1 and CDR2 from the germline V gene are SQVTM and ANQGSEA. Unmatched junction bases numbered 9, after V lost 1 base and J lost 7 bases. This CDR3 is CSVEVGGQGEEQYF. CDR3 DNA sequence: TGCAGCGTTGAAGTCGGTGGACAGGGTGAGGAGCAGTACTTC.

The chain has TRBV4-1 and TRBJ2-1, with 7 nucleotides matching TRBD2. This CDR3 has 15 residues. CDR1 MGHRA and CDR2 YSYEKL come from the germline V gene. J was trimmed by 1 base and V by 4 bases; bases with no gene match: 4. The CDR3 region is CASSPRGESYNEQFF. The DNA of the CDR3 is TGCGCCAGCAGCCCCCGGGGGGAATCCTACAATGAGCAGTTCTTC.

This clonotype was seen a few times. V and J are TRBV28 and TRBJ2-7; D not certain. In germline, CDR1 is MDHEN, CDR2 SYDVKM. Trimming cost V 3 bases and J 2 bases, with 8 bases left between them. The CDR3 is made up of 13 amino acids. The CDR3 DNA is TGTGCCAGCAGTTTCTCTGGGGCCTACGAGCAGTACTTC. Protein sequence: CASSFSGAYEQYF.